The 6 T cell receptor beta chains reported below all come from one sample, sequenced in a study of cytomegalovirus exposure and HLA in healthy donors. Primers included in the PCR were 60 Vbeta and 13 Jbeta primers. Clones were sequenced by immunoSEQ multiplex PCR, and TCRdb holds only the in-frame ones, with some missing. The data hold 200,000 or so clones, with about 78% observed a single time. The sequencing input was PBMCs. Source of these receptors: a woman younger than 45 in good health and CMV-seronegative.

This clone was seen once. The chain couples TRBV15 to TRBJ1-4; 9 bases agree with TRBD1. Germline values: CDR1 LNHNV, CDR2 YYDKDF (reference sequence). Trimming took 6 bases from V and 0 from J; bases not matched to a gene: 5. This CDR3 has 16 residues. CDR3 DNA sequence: TGTGCCACCAGGGACAGGGGAGATGCAACTAATGAAAAACTGTTTTTT. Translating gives CATRDRGDATNEKLFF. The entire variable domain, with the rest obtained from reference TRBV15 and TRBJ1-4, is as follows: DAMVIQNPRYQVTQFGKPVTLSCSQTLNHNVMYWYQQKSSQAPKLLFHYYDKDFNNEADTPDNFQSRRPNTSFCFLDIRSPGLGDTAMYLCATRDRGDATNEKLFFGSGTQLSVL.

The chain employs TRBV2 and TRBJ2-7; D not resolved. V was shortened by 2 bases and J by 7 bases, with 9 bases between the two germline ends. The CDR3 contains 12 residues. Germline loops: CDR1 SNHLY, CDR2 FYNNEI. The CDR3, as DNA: TGTGCCAGCAGTGAAACGTATCGGGAGCAGTACTTC. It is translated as CASSETYREQYF.

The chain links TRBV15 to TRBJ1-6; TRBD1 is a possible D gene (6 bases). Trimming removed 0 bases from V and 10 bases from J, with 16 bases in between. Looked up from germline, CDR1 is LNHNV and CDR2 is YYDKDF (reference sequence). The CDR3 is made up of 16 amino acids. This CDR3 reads CATSRDYETGSSPLHF. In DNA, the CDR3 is TGTGCCACCAGCAGAGATTACGAGACAGGTAGCTCACCCCTCCACTTT.

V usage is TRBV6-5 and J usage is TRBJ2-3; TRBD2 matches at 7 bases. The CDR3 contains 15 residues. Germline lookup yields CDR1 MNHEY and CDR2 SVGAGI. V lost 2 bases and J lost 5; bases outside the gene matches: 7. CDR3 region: CASSYGGLVIDTQYF. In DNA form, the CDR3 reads TGTGCCAGCAGTTACGGAGGACTAGTGATAGATACGCAGTATTTT.

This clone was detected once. The CDR3 loop is CASSNGQGGSNQPQHF. DNA for the CDR3: TGTGCCAGCAGTAACGGACAGGGTGGGAGCAATCAGCCCCAGCATTTT. This chain joins TRBV28 and TRBJ1-5; 8 bases are a match to TRBD1. Germline V gives CDR1 MDHEN, CDR2 SYDVKM. V shed 5 bases and J 1 base; nucleotides not matched to a gene: 7. CDR3 length: 16 amino acids.

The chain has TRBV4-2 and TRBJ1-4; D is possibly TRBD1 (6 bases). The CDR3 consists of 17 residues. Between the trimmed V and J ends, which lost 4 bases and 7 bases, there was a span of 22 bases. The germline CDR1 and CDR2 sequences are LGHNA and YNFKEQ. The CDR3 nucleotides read TGTGCCAGCAGCCCCTACCTTAACAGGGAGAGGCGTGAAAAACTGTTTTTT. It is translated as CASSPYLNRERREKLFF.